The 21 T cell receptor beta chains below all came from one sample that was sequenced in a study of CD8 T cells in Susac syndrome. Reverse transcription used about 0.45 to 1 ug RNA and random hexamers. From the immunoSEQ multiplex PCR reads, TCRdb called clonotypes with MiXCR, one entry per CDR3 protein. The data contain 100,000 to 150,000 distinct CDR3 sequences, just under 95% of them singletons. The sequencing sample was made of CD4+ T cells from PBMCs. The receptors originated from a human donor in good health.

CDR3 nucleotide sequence: TGTGCCAGCAGCCCGCGGGCAGGGGTTCATGGCTACACCTTC. It encodes CASSPRAGVHGYTF. The V and J genes are TRBV7-2 and TRBJ1-2, with TRBD1 as a possible D gene (6 bases). V lost 5 bases and J 6 bases, leaving 16 bases between the germline ends. The CDR3 is 14 residues long. Per the germline V gene, CDR1 is SGHTA and CDR2 is FQGNSA.

The chain uses TRBV18 and TRBJ2-7; D gene unclear. The germline V gene encodes CDR1 KGHSH and CDR2 LQKENI. This CDR3 spans 14 amino acids. Trimming stripped 4 bases from V and 0 bases from J, with 10 bases between. CDR3 residues: CASSLLVSSYEQYF. The CDR3 DNA sequence: TGTGCCAGCTCACTCCTAGTATCCTCCTACGAGCAGTACTTC.

The chain combines TRBV30 with TRBJ1-1; 8 positions match TRBD1. Germline V gene lookup returns CDR1 GTSNPN and CDR2 SVGIG (reference sequence). The CDR3 runs to 13 residues. Unmatched junction bases numbered 8, after V lost 7 bases and J lost 4 bases. The CDR3 sequence: CASNQGAGTEAFF. CDR3 bases: TGTGCCTCAAACCAGGGGGCAGGCACTGAAGCTTTCTTT. Based on the CDR3 plus reference TRBV30 and TRBJ1-1, the full variable domain is SQTIHQWPATLVQPVGSPLSLECTVEGTSNPNLYWYRQAAGRGLQLLFYSVGIGQISSEVPQNLSASRPQDRQFILSSKKLLLSDSGFYLCASNQGAGTEAFFGQGTRLTVV.

V gene TRBV9 combines with J gene TRBJ2-2, with D possibly matching TRBD1 (5 bases). CDR1 is SGDLS, CDR2 YYNGEE, per germline. The CDR3 runs to 14 residues. V was shortened by 3 bases and J by 8 bases, with 14 bases between the two germline ends. The CDR3 reads CASSATGGRGELFF. The CDR3 coding sequence is TGTGCCAGCAGCGCAACAGGTGGACGAGGGGAGCTGTTTTTT.

The chain has TRBV7-2 and TRBJ2-5, with 8 positions matching TRBD1. The CDR3 runs 12 residues. Germline V lookup: CDR1 SGHTA, CDR2 FQGNSA. Trimming cost V 5 bases and J 10 bases; bases outside gene matches: 6. This CDR3 reads CASSPTGAGQYF. CDR3 sequence (DNA): TGTGCCAGCAGCCCGACAGGGGCTGGCCAGTACTTC.

A single count supports this clonotype. V is TRBV7-2 and J is TRBJ2-1; TRBD1 matches at 7 bases. Germline values: CDR1 SGHTA, CDR2 FQGNSA. This CDR3 contains 14 residues. V lost 1 base, J lost 7 bases, and 4 bases stayed unmatched. The CDR3 here is CASSLGGQPNEQFF. In DNA form, the CDR3 reads TGTGCCAGCAGCTTAGGGGGACAGCCTAATGAGCAGTTCTTC.

The chain couples TRBV6-5 to TRBJ1-1, with D tentatively TRBD1 (5 bases). Germline assignment: CDR1 MNHEY and CDR2 SVGAGI. The CDR3 has 16 amino acids. Trimming pared 0 bases from V and 2 bases from J, leaving 13 bases between. CDR3 residues: CASSYSGGWGNTEAFF. CDR3 bases: TGTGCCAGCAGTTACTCGGGGGGATGGGGTAACACTGAAGCTTTCTTT.

This chain connects TRBV4-3 to TRBJ2-7; unclear D gene. The germline V gene encodes CDR1 LGHNA and CDR2 YSLEER. Trimming took off 0 bases at V and 0 bases at J, with 9 bases between the two ends. CDR3 size: 15 residues. The CDR3 sequence: CASSQEAVPSYEQYF. The DNA for the CDR3 is TGCGCCAGCAGCCAAGAGGCCGTCCCCTCCTACGAGCAGTACTTC.

This clonotype was counted once. The J gene is TRBJ2-7, the V gene TRBV3-1; D may match TRBD1 or TRBD2 (7 bases each). This CDR3 contains 14 residues. The V and J ends lost 4 bases and 4 bases respectively, with 14 bases between them. The germline V gene has CDR1 LGHDT and CDR2 YNNKEL (reference sequence). CDR3 in DNA: TGTGCCAGCAGCCCCAGGGGGGGACGGTACGAGCAGTACTTC. It specifies CASSPRGGRYEQYF.

V is TRBV12-3 or TRBV12-4 and J is TRBJ1-5; tentatively, D is TRBD1 (6 bases). Deletions cut 6 bases from V and 3 bases from J, with 12 bases between. There are 14 residues in the CDR3. The DNA for the CDR3 is TGTGCCAGCAGCTTGGACAGTTCCAATCAGCCCCAGCATTTT. This gives the protein CASSLDSSNQPQHF.

This sequence joins TRBV25-1 and TRBJ1-5; D gene uncertain. Trimming took off 4 bases at V and 1 base at J, with 8 bases between the two ends. The CDR3 spans 14 residues. Germline V CDR1 and CDR2: MGHDK, SYGVNS. The CDR3 coding sequence is TGTGCCAGCAGTGCGGCCCCCAGCAATCAGCCCCAGCATTTT. Encoded protein: CASSAAPSNQPQHF.

This chain links TRBV5-1 with TRBJ2-2, with TRBD2 matching over 11 bases. This CDR3 is 16 amino acids long. V shed 6 bases, J shed 2 bases, and the junction held 6 bases outside the gene matches. Germline V gene data show CDR1 as SGHRS and CDR2 as YFSETQ. CDR3 bases: TGCGCCAGCACTTTACTAGCGGGAGTCAACACCGGGGAGCTGTTTTTT. Protein product: CASTLLAGVNTGELFF. Drawing the rest from reference TRBV5-1 and TRBJ2-2, the complete variable domain is KAGVTQTPRYLIKTRGQQVTLSCSPISGHRSVSWYQQTPGQGLQFLFEYFSETQRNKGNFPGRFSGRQFSNSRSEMNVSTLELGDSALYLCASTLLAGVNTGELFFGEGSRLTVL.

This clonotype occurred once. J is TRBJ1-2 and V is TRBV4-3; D remains unclear. V was cut by 1 base and J by 4 bases, with 13 bases left in between. In germline, CDR1 is LGHNA, CDR2 YSLEER. This CDR3 is built from 15 residues. CDR3 in DNA: TGCGCCAGCAGCCAAGGCGGACGATCCCTCTATGGCTACACCTTC. This translates into CASSQGGRSLYGYTF.

This chain connects TRBV5-1 to TRBJ2-7; 16 positions agree with TRBD2. Germline V gene sequence: CDR1 SGHRS, CDR2 YFSETQ. V trimming: 3 bases; J trimming: 5 bases; junction bases outside the gene matches: 5. The CDR3 totals 16 residues. The CDR3: CASSWGTSGREDEQYF. DNA of the CDR3: TGCGCCAGCAGCTGGGGGACTAGCGGGAGGGAGGACGAGCAGTACTTC.

This chain uses TRBV7-7 with TRBJ2-2, with 11 bases matching TRBD2. Germline CDR1 and CDR2: SSHAT and FNYEAQ (reference sequence). This CDR3 spans 16 amino acids. V dropped 5 bases and J dropped 4; count of bases not matched to a gene: 6. The CDR3 region is CASSLTSGSGTGELFF. In DNA, the CDR3 is TGTGCCAGCAGCCTAACTAGCGGGAGTGGCACCGGGGAGCTGTTTTTT.

The V call is TRBV29-1, the J call TRBJ2-3; weak D call: TRBD2 (6 bases). The germline V gene has CDR1 SQVTM and CDR2 ANQGSEA. The CDR3 runs 17 residues. V gave up 0 bases and J gave up 1 base, with 17 bases separating them. CDR3 DNA: TGCAGCGTTGAAGAAACGGGACTCACCGGCGGCACAGATACGCAGTATTTT. Its translation: CSVEETGLTGGTDTQYF.

The gene calls are TRBV20-1 and TRBJ2-5; D not certain. The V end lost 1 base, the J end lost 7 bases, and 10 bases lay between the germline ends. The germline V gene encodes CDR1 DFQATT and CDR2 SNEGSKA (reference sequence). The CDR3 contains 12 residues. The CDR3, as DNA: TGCAGTGCTAGAGGTCCCGTTCGGACCCAGTACTTC. This gives the protein CSARGPVRTQYF.

The chain combines TRBV11-2 with TRBJ2-5, with 8 bases that match TRBD1. In germline, CDR1 is SGHAT, CDR2 FQNNGV. The CDR3 is made up of 15 amino acids. V trimming: 5 bases; J trimming: 4 bases; junction bases outside the gene matches: 9. CDR3 nucleotide sequence: TGTGCCAGCAGCGTACGGACAGGGTCGAGAGAGACCCAGTACTTC. Translating gives CASSVRTGSRETQYF.

The J gene is TRBJ1-1, the V gene TRBV2, with D perhaps matching TRBD1 (6 bases). V lost 6 bases to trimming and J lost 6 bases, with 20 bases between them. The V gene's germline CDR1 is SNHLY and CDR2 FYNNEI. The length of the CDR3 is 15 residues. CDR3 protein: CASSHPDLKGAEAFF. The CDR3 bases are TGTGCCAGCAGCCACCCGGATCTGAAGGGGGCTGAAGCTTTCTTT.

The genes are TRBV15 and TRBJ2-1; no definite D call. Germline CDR1 LNHNV, CDR2 YYDKDF (reference sequence). CDR3 length: 16 amino acids. V was shortened by 5 bases and J by 6 bases, with 20 bases between the two germline ends. CDR3 DNA: TGTGCCACCAGCCCTCCCTGGAAGGCAGGACCCAATGAGCAGTTCTTC. Translated, it gives CATSPPWKAGPNEQFF.

The gene calls are TRBV5-1 and TRBJ2-7; D unresolved. The V gene lost 5 bases and the J gene lost 4 bases, with 7 bases spanning the gap. The CDR3 consists of 11 residues. CDR1 is SGHRS, CDR2 YFSETQ, per germline. CDR3 bases: TGCGCCAGCAGGAATGAGTACGAGCAGTACTTC. It specifies CASRNEYEQYF. Full variable domain (rest looked up from reference TRBV5-1 and TRBJ2-7): KAGVTQTPRYLIKTRGQQVTLSCSPISGHRSVSWYQQTPGQGLQFLFEYFSETQRNKGNFPGRFSGRQFSNSRSEMNVSTLELGDSALYLCASRNEYEQYFGPGTRLTVT.